A single sample is the source of the 26 T cell receptor beta chains below, sequenced in a study of post-analysis software for immune sequencing data. Study-wide findings and caveats: Included in a set of five TRBV segments more frequent in patients than controls were TRBV5-6, TRBV5-1 and TRBV20-1.

Incorporated into the TCR beta cDNA libraries were unique molecular identifiers, which served to reduce PCR and sequencing biases. One entry per CDR3 protein results from TCRdb running MiXCR on the PCR reads. The data show hundreds of thousands of distinct CDR3 sequences, about 60% seen once. Their antigen targets remain unknown. Sample: blood. Every receptor here comes from a girl aged 2 to 9 with multiple sclerosis.

The genes are TRBV7-9 and TRBJ2-3; D is perhaps TRBD1 or TRBD2 (5 bases each). Germline loops: CDR1 SEHNR, CDR2 FQNEAQ (reference sequence). CDR3 size: 13 residues. The V end was cut by 5 bases, the J end by 6 bases, with 12 bases between. CDR3 nucleotides: TGTGCCAGCAGCGCCGGGGCCTCGGATACGCAGTATTTT. Amino acid sequence: CASSAGASDTQYF. The whole variable domain, remainder taken from reference TRBV7-9 and TRBJ2-3, is DTGVSQNPRHKITKRGQNVTFRCDPISEHNRLYWYRQTLGQGPEFLTYFQNEAQLEKSRLLSDRFSAERPKGSFSTLEIQRTEQGDSAMYLCASSAGASDTQYFGPGTRLTVL.

This clonotype was seen once. The chain uses TRBV4-3 and TRBJ1-1, with TRBD1 as a possible D gene (6 bases). V was pared by 8 bases and J by 3 bases, with 16 bases between. This CDR3 contains 14 residues. Per germline, CDR1 LGHNA and CDR2 YSLEER. The CDR3 nucleotides are TGCGCCAGCGGGGGGACAAACGAGGACACTGAAGCTTTCTTT. Translated, it gives CASGGTNEDTEAFF.

This clonotype was seen a few times. V and J are TRBV6-2 or TRBV6-3 and TRBJ1-2; TRBD1 might be the D (6 bases). V was shortened by 0 bases and J by 6 bases, with 8 bases between the two germline ends. The CDR3 runs to 13 residues. Germline V gene lookup returns CDR1 MNHEY and CDR2 SVGEGT. The CDR3 coding sequence is TGTGCCAGCAGTTACTCGGCAGGGGATGGCTACACCTTC. Translated: CASSYSAGDGYTF.

The J gene is TRBJ2-7, the V gene TRBV20-1, with 11 bases fitting TRBD2. There are 18 residues in the CDR3. Trimming removed 5 bases from V and 0 bases from J; junction bases left unmatched: 15. CDR1 and CDR2 from the germline V gene are DFQATT and SNEGSKA (reference sequence). This chain's CDR3 is CSALGMLAGGPSSYEQYF. The CDR3 region has the DNA TGCAGTGCTCTCGGGATGCTAGCGGGAGGCCCGAGCTCCTACGAGCAGTACTTC.

This chain uses TRBV27 with TRBJ2-3; 9 bases fit TRBD2. The V gene end was trimmed by 7 bases and the J gene end by 1 base; junction bases not matched to a gene: 6. CDR1 MNHEY and CDR2 SMNVEV come from the germline V gene (reference sequence). CDR3 length equals 15 residues. Written as DNA, the CDR3 is TGTGCCAGCACAGTAGCGGGGGCGCGCACAGATACGCAGTATTTT. Translating gives CASTVAGARTDTQYF.

The sample holds a few counts of this clonotype. A single base separates this from a much larger clone, so it may be a read error. The chain is built from TRBV3-1 and TRBJ2-7, with 11 bases fitting TRBD1. The CDR3 consists of 15 residues. Trimming removed 1 base from V and 3 bases from J; junction bases left unmatched: 2. Germline V gene sequence: CDR1 LGHDT, CDR2 YNNKEL (reference sequence). As DNA, the CDR3 is TGTGCCAGCAGCCAAGTGGGGACAGGGGGCTACGAGCAGTACTTC. Translating it yields CASSQVGTGGYEQYF.

The chain carries TRBV20-1 and TRBJ2-1; D may be TRBD1 (6 bases). Germline values: CDR1 DFQATT, CDR2 SNEGSKA (reference sequence). The CDR3 spans 12 residues. This CDR3 reads CRATGRTNEQFF. CDR3 nucleotides: TGCAGAGCGACAGGCCGAACCAATGAGCAGTTCTTC.

The gene calls are TRBV5-1 and TRBJ2-1; 12 nucleotides align to TRBD2. Germline CDR1 reads SGHRS; CDR2 reads YFSETQ. V shed 4 bases, J shed 6 bases, and the junction held 5 bases outside the gene matches. There are 15 residues in the CDR3. The CDR3 coding sequence is TGCGCCAGCAGCACTGGACTAGCGGGGTCCAATGAGCAGTTCTTC. Its protein product is CASSTGLAGSNEQFF.

This chain joins TRBV18 and TRBJ2-3, with D unclear. This CDR3 comprises 14 residues. Germline assignment: CDR1 KGHSH and CDR2 LQKENI. Trimming left V 2 bases short and J 2 bases short, with 8 bases between. CDR3 coding DNA: TGTGCCAGCTCACCAAACAACCCCACAGATACGCAGTATTTT. It codes for CASSPNNPTDTQYF.

J is TRBJ2-2 and V is TRBV5-1; 8 positions agree with TRBD1. The CDR3 has 15 residues. With 4 bases clipped from V and 4 bases from J, the junction kept 6 bases outside the gene matches. From germline, CDR1 is SGHRS and CDR2 YFSETQ. The CDR3 protein is CASSATGAFTGELFF. The CDR3 DNA reads TGCGCCAGCAGCGCGACAGGGGCGTTCACCGGGGAGCTGTTTTTT. The whole variable domain, filled in from reference TRBV5-1 and TRBJ2-2, reads KAGVTQTPRYLIKTRGQQVTLSCSPISGHRSVSWYQQTPGQGLQFLFEYFSETQRNKGNFPGRFSGRQFSNSRSEMNVSTLELGDSALYLCASSATGAFTGELFFGEGSRLTVL.

This sequence joins TRBV2 and TRBJ2-7; maybe TRBD1 (6 bases). Trimming left V 3 bases short and J 10 bases short, with 16 bases between. The CDR3 has 13 residues. Germline V lookup: CDR1 SNHLY, CDR2 FYNNEI. This chain's CDR3 is CASSEGAPDTQYF. In DNA form, the CDR3 reads TGTGCCAGCAGTGAGGGGGCTCCAGATACCCAGTACTTC.

The chain couples TRBV12-3 or TRBV12-4 to TRBJ2-1, with TRBD2 as a possible D gene (8 bases). The CDR3 spans 20 residues. The V end lost 7 bases, the J end lost 7 bases, and 35 bases lay between the germline ends. DNA of the CDR3: TGTGCCAGCACCCCAACGGGAGGGGACAGCATAGCGGTAGGGAGGAATGAGCAGTTCTTC. It specifies CASTPTGGDSIAVGRNEQFF.

V and J are TRBV6-1 and TRBJ2-3; D is unresolved. Trimming cost V 6 bases and J 3 bases, with 16 bases left between them. The CDR3 has 15 amino acids. Per germline, CDR1 MNHNS and CDR2 SASEGT. CDR3 DNA sequence: TGTGCCAGCAGGAATCAGCTAGGCTTAACAGATACGCAGTATTTT. This sequence encodes CASRNQLGLTDTQYF.

The rearrangement links TRBV12-3 or TRBV12-4 to TRBJ2-1; D remains unclear. The CDR3 has 13 amino acids. V gave up 4 bases and J gave up 7 bases, with 11 bases separating them. CDR3 coding DNA: TGTGCCAGCAGTTCCCTAGGGCGGAATGAGCAGTTCTTC. Its translation: CASSSLGRNEQFF.

The chain recombines TRBV3-1 with TRBJ2-7; TRBD2 aligns across 9 bases. Germline loops: CDR1 LGHDT, CDR2 YNNKEL (reference sequence). The ends lost 4 bases at V and 4 bases at J; junction bases unmatched: 8. This CDR3 is 15 amino acids long. The CDR3 nucleotides read TGTGCCAGCAGCCGGACTAGCGCCGGTGGGTACGAGCAGTACTTC. It is translated as CASSRTSAGGYEQYF.

The CDR3 spells CASSLEPLADWSYEQYF. The CDR3 nucleotides are TGCGCCAGCAGCTTGGAGCCACTAGCTGACTGGTCCTACGAGCAGTACTTC. The rearrangement joins TRBV5-1 to TRBJ2-7, with D possibly being TRBD2 (6 bases). The V end was cut by 0 bases, the J end by 1 base, with 17 bases between. The CDR3 has 17 residues. Germline V gives CDR1 SGHRS, CDR2 YFSETQ.

This chain uses TRBV29-1 with TRBJ2-5; 10 bases line up with TRBD2. Germline V CDR1 and CDR2: SQVTM, ANQGSEA. This CDR3 is built from 14 residues. Trimming took 3 bases from V and 5 from J; bases not matched to a gene: 6. CDR3 nucleotide sequence: TGCAGCGTTGACCTAGCGGGAGTCTCCGAGACCCAGTACTTC. Translating it yields CSVDLAGVSETQYF.

The rearrangement joins TRBV6-2 or TRBV6-3 to TRBJ2-3; TRBD2 matches 7 bases. The CDR3 totals 14 residues. J lost 5 bases, V lost 6 bases, and 8 bases had no gene match. Germline CDR1 MNHEY, CDR2 SVGEGT. CDR3 nucleotides: TGTGCCAGCAGCCACCCGGGGGGAATAGATACGCAGTATTTT. As protein: CASSHPGGIDTQYF.

The chain links TRBV6-6 to TRBJ2-1; 7 positions match TRBD1. Unmatched junction bases numbered 11, after V lost 6 bases and J lost 0 bases. The CDR3 extends over 17 amino acids. Germline CDR1 MNHNY, CDR2 SVGAGI (reference sequence). The CDR3 here is CASSPTSWDSSYNEQFF. As DNA, the CDR3 is TGTGCCAGCAGCCCGACCTCTTGGGACAGCTCCTACAATGAGCAGTTCTTC.

This chain uses TRBV14 with TRBJ2-1, with 7 bases that match TRBD1. CDR1 and CDR2 (germline): SGHDN, FVKESK. Unmatched junction bases numbered 22, after V lost 5 bases and J lost 9 bases. The CDR3 runs 18 residues. The CDR3 loop is CASSAEEEQGLRPSEQFF. The CDR3 bases are TGTGCCAGCAGCGCCGAAGAGGAACAGGGGCTGAGGCCTAGTGAGCAGTTCTTC.

This clonotype was seen a handful of times. V and J are TRBV5-1 and TRBJ2-3; the D gene is possibly TRBD2 (6 bases). The CDR3 length is 14 residues. The V gene's germline CDR1 is SGHRS and CDR2 YFSETQ. V lost 5 bases and J 6 bases, leaving 16 bases between the germline ends. The CDR3 protein is CASRRLEVRDTQYF. The CDR3 bases are TGCGCCAGCAGGAGACTAGAAGTGAGGGATACGCAGTATTTT. The full variable domain, with the rest looked up from reference TRBV5-1 and TRBJ2-3, is KAGVTQTPRYLIKTRGQQVTLSCSPISGHRSVSWYQQTPGQGLQFLFEYFSETQRNKGNFPGRFSGRQFSNSRSEMNVSTLELGDSALYLCASRRLEVRDTQYFGPGTRLTVL.

V is TRBV20-1 and J is TRBJ1-2, with a weak D call TRBD1 (6 bases). V was pared by 3 bases and J by 6 bases, with 14 bases between. CDR3 length equals 13 residues. In germline, CDR1 is DFQATT, CDR2 SNEGSKA (reference sequence). CDR3 loop: CSARPTGTHGYTF. For the CDR3, the DNA is TGCAGTGCTAGGCCCACAGGGACCCATGGCTACACCTTC.

The rearrangement uses TRBV7-9 and TRBJ1-5, with TRBD1 identical over 9 bases. With 2 bases clipped from V and 5 bases from J, the junction kept 7 bases outside the gene matches. This CDR3 is built from 16 residues. CDR1 SEHNR and CDR2 FQNEAQ come from the germline V gene (reference sequence). This CDR3 reads CASSLWDRDTDQPQHF. The CDR3 DNA reads TGTGCCAGCAGCTTATGGGACAGGGATACGGATCAGCCCCAGCATTTT. The whole variable domain, remainder taken from reference TRBV7-9 and TRBJ1-5, is DTGVSQNPRHKITKRGQNVTFRCDPISEHNRLYWYRQTLGQGPEFLTYFQNEAQLEKSRLLSDRFSAERPKGSFSTLEIQRTEQGDSAMYLCASSLWDRDTDQPQHFGDGTRLSIL.

The V and J genes are TRBV12-3 or TRBV12-4 and TRBJ2-4; tentative D call: TRBD2 (5 bases). Between the trimmed V and J ends, which lost 8 bases and 0 bases, there was a span of 23 bases. The length of the CDR3 is 18 residues. CDR3 sequence: CASCSRSRARLAKNIQYF. The DNA of the CDR3 is TGTGCCAGCTGTAGTCGATCGCGGGCGCGCCTAGCCAAAAACATTCAGTACTTC.

The chain recombines TRBV29-1 with TRBJ2-1; 12 bases are shared with TRBD2. CDR3 length equals 15 residues. The trim removed 6 bases at V and 6 bases at J, leaving 9 bases unmatched. Germline V gene lookup returns CDR1 SQVTM and CDR2 ANQGSEA. The CDR3 is CSVERLAGGGNEQFF. The CDR3 DNA reads TGCAGCGTAGAGAGGCTAGCGGGAGGGGGCAATGAGCAGTTCTTC.

The chain links TRBV12-3 or TRBV12-4 to TRBJ1-2, with 7 nucleotides matching TRBD1. The length of the CDR3 is 13 residues. V was clipped by 6 bases and J by 8 bases; unmatched bases: 9. The DNA of the CDR3 is TGTGCCAGCAGCCTAAACAGGGGCGAGGGCTACACCTTC. Translating gives CASSLNRGEGYTF.